These 20 T cell receptor beta chains share one sample of origin, sequenced in a study of cytomegalovirus exposure and HLA in healthy donors. Clones were sequenced by immunoSEQ multiplex PCR, and TCRdb holds only the in-frame ones, with some missing. The sample yields over 130,000 clones, more than 75% seen once. Input material: PBMCs. The receptors stem from a man between 18 and 29 years old in good health and CMV-seropositive.

This rearrangement joins TRBV9 to TRBJ2-7, with TRBD1 identical over 9 bases. This CDR3 has 14 amino acids. J lost 7 bases, V lost 2 bases, and 7 bases had no gene match. CDR1 is SGDLS and CDR2 is YYNGEE in the germline V gene. The CDR3 DNA reads as TGTGCCAGCAGCGTGTCGACAGGGGGAAGGGAGCAGTACTTC. It yields the protein CASSVSTGGREQYF.

The chain employs TRBV21-1 and TRBJ2-5; the table's D call TRBD2 went unverified against the DNA. TRBV21-1 is assigned pseudogene status. CDR3 length: 17 residues. The CDR3, as DNA: TGTGCCATTCCGGGACTAGCGGGGGGCTTGGGGCAAGAGACCCAGTACTTC. Translation: CAIPGLAGGLGQETQYF.

The rearrangement uses TRBV15 and TRBJ1-1; no clear D gene. In germline, CDR1 is LNHNV, CDR2 YYDKDF (reference sequence). The CDR3 sequence is 13 residues long. Trimming took off 4 bases at V and 2 bases at J, with 8 bases between the two ends. Written as DNA, the CDR3 is TGTGCCACCAGCACGGGGTATAACACTGAAGCTTTCTTT. Translation gives CATSTGYNTEAFF.

For the CDR3, the DNA is TGTGCCAGCAGCTTGGCCGGCAGGGAAGGCGTCCCCGAGCAGTACTTC. It translates to CASSLAGREGVPEQYF. The chain uses TRBV5-6 and TRBJ2-7; possibly TRBD1 for D (5 bases). Trimming stripped 0 bases from V and 6 bases from J, with 19 bases between. CDR3 length equals 16 residues. CDR1 is SGHDT, CDR2 YYEEEE, per germline.

The J gene is TRBJ1-1, the V gene TRBV18; 7 bases match TRBD1. This CDR3 region has 15 residues. Germline V CDR1 and CDR2: KGHSH, LQKENI. The ends lost 2 bases at V and 0 bases at J; junction bases unmatched: 3. The CDR3 loop is CASSPRGQLNTEAFF. DNA for the CDR3: TGTGCCAGCTCACCAAGGGGACAGCTGAACACTGAAGCTTTCTTT.

The chain employs TRBV19 and TRBJ1-1; 10 positions match TRBD1. The V gene's germline CDR1 is LNHDA and CDR2 SQIVND (reference sequence). The CDR3 runs to 17 residues. V shed 7 bases and J 0 bases; nucleotides not matched to a gene: 11. The CDR3 sequence is CASKRPGTGVVNTEAFF. The CDR3 nucleotides read TGTGCCAGTAAACGACCTGGGACAGGGGTAGTGAACACTGAAGCTTTCTTT. Supplemented by reference TRBV19 and TRBJ1-1, the full variable domain reads DGGITQSPKYLFRKEGQNVTLSCEQNLNHDAMYWYRQDPGQGLRLIYYSQIVNDFQKGDIAEGYSVSREKKESFPLTVTSAQKNPTAFYLCASKRPGTGVVNTEAFFGQGTRLTVV.

The chain recombines TRBV7-9 with TRBJ2-1; 9 nucleotides agree with TRBD1. The CDR3 covers 16 residues. V lost 5 bases, J lost 2 bases, and 7 bases stayed unmatched. CDR1 SEHNR and CDR2 FQNEAQ come from the germline V gene (reference sequence). CDR3 bases: TGTGCCAGCAGCCTTAACAGGGGGCGGCCCTACAATGAGCAGTTCTTC. Translating it yields CASSLNRGRPYNEQFF.

CDR3 coding DNA: TGTGCCAGCAGCCCCGGCGGCCTAGCTGTGGGAACGCAGTATTTT. It yields the protein CASSPGGLAVGTQYF. The V and J genes are TRBV7-2 and TRBJ2-3, with D maybe TRBD2 (5 bases). This CDR3 region has 15 residues. Germline values: CDR1 SGHTA, CDR2 FQGNSA. Between the trimmed V and J ends, which lost 5 bases and 9 bases, there was a span of 21 bases.

The gene calls are TRBV6-5 and TRBJ2-7; maybe TRBD2 (7 bases). The CDR3 consists of 14 residues. Germline-derived CDR1 and CDR2 are MNHEY and SVGAGI. Trimming pared 4 bases from V and 4 bases from J, leaving 14 bases between. CDR3 in DNA: TGTGCCAGCAGTTTGGCGGGGGCGCAGTACGAGCAGTACTTC. Translating gives CASSLAGAQYEQYF.

This chain links TRBV30 with TRBJ2-3, with D perhaps TRBD2 (6 bases). Germline V gene sequence: CDR1 GTSNPN, CDR2 SVGIG (reference sequence). V was pared by 4 bases and J by 3 bases, with 17 bases between. The CDR3 runs 15 residues. Here the CDR3 DNA reads TGTGCCTGGAACCGGGGGACTGGGGGGACAGATACGCAGTATTTT. This gives the protein CAWNRGTGGTDTQYF.

The chain couples TRBV9 to TRBJ2-1, with 10 positions matching TRBD2. Germline CDR1 and CDR2: SGDLS and YYNGEE. This CDR3 has 17 residues. With 4 bases clipped from V and 1 base from J, the junction kept 8 bases outside the gene matches. CDR3 nucleotides: TGTGCCAGCAGCCCCCCAGCGGGAGGGAGGTCCTACAATGAGCAGTTCTTC. The encoded protein is CASSPPAGGRSYNEQFF.

V and J are TRBV15 and TRBJ2-5, with TRBD2 identical over 8 bases. V shed 4 bases, J shed 1 base, and the junction held 2 bases outside the gene matches. The CDR3 sequence is 14 residues long. Looked up from germline, CDR1 is LNHNV and CDR2 is YYDKDF (reference sequence). The CDR3 DNA reads TGTGCCACCAGCATCCGGGGGGGCCAAGAGACCCAGTACTTC. Translating gives CATSIRGGQETQYF.

The chain couples TRBV27 to TRBJ2-3; TRBD1 matches 8 bases. CDR3 length: 15 residues. Germline lookup yields CDR1 MNHEY and CDR2 SMNVEV (reference sequence). The V and J ends lost 5 bases and 2 bases, in that order; junction bases with no gene match: 6. The CDR3 nucleotides are TGTGCCAGCAGTCGGACAGGGCCAGTCACAGATACGCAGTATTTT. Protein sequence: CASSRTGPVTDTQYF.

The J gene is TRBJ1-4, the V gene TRBV6-5; D gene uncertain. With 6 bases removed from V and 0 bases from J, the gap between germline ends came to 5 bases. Germline V gives CDR1 MNHEY, CDR2 SVGAGI. The CDR3 runs 13 residues. The CDR3 protein is CASSPTTNEKLFF. CDR3 DNA: TGTGCCAGCAGCCCCACAACTAATGAAAAACTGTTTTTT.

The rearrangement joins TRBV27 to TRBJ2-7; 9 nucleotides align to TRBD1. Germline loops: CDR1 MNHEY, CDR2 SMNVEV (reference sequence). The CDR3 runs to 15 residues. Trimming at V came to 3 bases and at J to 4 bases, leaving 7 bases not matched to a gene. Here the CDR3 DNA reads TGTGCCAGCAGTTTGTCAGGGACAGGGCCTTACGAGCAGTACTTC. Amino acid sequence: CASSLSGTGPYEQYF.

The V call is TRBV14, the J call TRBJ2-7, with a weak D call TRBD1 (5 bases). The CDR3 has 16 residues. Trimming took 2 bases from V and 6 from J, leaving 20 bases between them. Germline V gene data show CDR1 as SGHDN and CDR2 as FVKESK. CDR3 amino acids: CASSQMLGKGPGEQYF. CDR3 sequence (DNA): TGTGCCAGCAGCCAAATGTTGGGAAAGGGGCCGGGCGAGCAGTACTTC.

The rearrangement joins TRBV27 to TRBJ2-7; 8 nucleotides align to TRBD2. CDR3 length: 15 residues. The V gene's germline CDR1 is MNHEY and CDR2 SMNVEV (reference sequence). J lost 2 bases, V lost 5 bases, and 8 bases had no gene match. The CDR3 nucleotides are TGTGCCAGCAGTGTAGCGGGAATTGGGGCCTACGAGCAGTACTTC. It codes for CASSVAGIGAYEQYF.

The chain combines TRBV4-2 with TRBJ2-3; 11 nucleotides line up with TRBD2. Unmatched junction bases numbered 12, after V lost 2 bases and J lost 5 bases. The length of the CDR3 is 18 residues. The germline V gene encodes CDR1 LGHNA and CDR2 YNFKEQ. Here the CDR3 reads CASSQHPWTSGLGDTQYF. CDR3 nucleotides: TGTGCCAGCAGCCAACATCCTTGGACTAGCGGGTTAGGAGATACGCAGTATTTT.

This chain links TRBV5-3 with TRBJ2-7, with TRBD1 matching 11 bases. TRBV5-3 is recorded as an ORF, its role being uncertain. V shed 10 bases, J shed 2 bases, and the junction held 5 bases outside the gene matches. This CDR3 contains 13 residues. The CDR3 region has the DNA TGTGCCTATGCGGACAGGGGGCCCTACGAGCAGTACTTC. Translating gives CAYADRGPYEQYF.

This clone was recorded a few times. J is TRBJ2-1 and V is TRBV11-3, with D maybe TRBD2 (6 bases). CDR3 length: 16 amino acids. V was pared by 10 bases and J by 0 bases, with 19 bases between. CDR1 and CDR2 from the germline V gene are SGHNT and YENEEA. CDR3 nucleotides: TGTGCCACCTCCCCAAACCGGGACTCCTCCTACAATGAGCAGTTCTTC. As protein: CATSPNRDSSYNEQFF.